The 27 T cell receptor beta chains listed next were all sequenced from one sample in a study of blood T cells in healthy people across ages (dated by TCRdb to between 2014 and 2017). The library was prepared using 5' RACE. These reads were obtained on an Illumina HiSeq 2500. A second PCR of about 6 to 12 cycles was performed with a sample-barcoded 5' primer and a J-beta primer mix. TCRdb redid the processing of the public reads, applying fastp at Q25 and MiXCR, and retained in-frame beta chains. Rows with one shared CDR3 protein collapse into an entry with the most common genes and DNA. For this sample the table gives about 780,000 distinct CDR3 sequences, of which 35% to 50% were detected only once. The ten largest clonotypes hold roughly 20% of the sample. Sequencing was done on a sample of blood. All receptors come from a man older than 75 in good health.

About this clonotype: One junction end disagrees with the germline gene, perhaps due to a read error. The genes are TRBV20-1 and TRBJ2-1, with 9 nucleotides matching TRBD2. The CDR3 totals 16 residues. The germline CDR1 and CDR2 sequences are DFQATT and SNEGSKA (reference sequence). CDR3 nucleotide sequence: TGCAGTGCCGCATCGGTAGCGGGAGCCACCTACAATGAGCGGTTCTTC. It is translated as CSAASVAGATYNERFF.

J is TRBJ1-2 and V is TRBV10-3; D not certain. This CDR3 is built from 13 residues. V lost 2 bases and J 6 bases, leaving 10 bases between the germline ends. The V gene's germline CDR1 is ENHRY and CDR2 SYGVKD. For the CDR3, the DNA is TGTGCCATCAGTGAGAGAGTTCCCGATGGCTACACCTTC. It codes for CAISERVPDGYTF.

The chain joins TRBV7-6 to TRBJ1-2; 9 bases agree with TRBD1. The CDR3 contains 14 residues. Germline V CDR1 and CDR2: SGHVS, FNYEAQ. V shed 5 bases and J 10 bases; nucleotides not matched to a gene: 11. CDR3 sequence reads: CASSQQPGQGNYTF. The CDR3 DNA follows: TGTGCCAGCAGCCAACAGCCGGGACAGGGAAACTACACCTTC.

This clonotype was seen repeatedly, ten times or more. The V and J genes are TRBV27 and TRBJ2-4; D remains unclear. The CDR3 sequence is 13 residues long. CDR1 MNHEY and CDR2 SMNVEV come from the germline V gene (reference sequence). Trimming shortened V by 5 bases and J by 3 bases, and 8 bases separated the two germline ends. The CDR3 loop reads CASSDIGKNIQYF. The CDR3 DNA sequence: TGTGCCAGCAGTGACATCGGCAAAAACATTCAGTACTTC.

This rearrangement joins TRBV7-2 to TRBJ2-1; a weak D match, TRBD2 (5 bases). The J call is uncertain, as TRBJ2-7 better fits the DNA end. The length of the CDR3 is 14 residues. Germline lookup yields CDR1 SGHTA and CDR2 FQGNSA. DNA for the CDR3: TGTGCCAGCAGCTTAAGGCTAGCTTACAATGAGCAGTACTTC. Protein: CASSLRLAYNEQYF.

The DNA of the CDR3 is TGTGCCAGCAGCCGAGCAGCCAGGGGAAACGGCTACACCTTC. Translated, it gives CASSRAARGNGYTF. This chain links TRBV7-3 with TRBJ1-2; weak D call: TRBD1 (6 bases). The CDR3 consists of 14 residues. V lost 5 bases and J 8 bases, leaving 18 bases between the germline ends. Germline assignment: CDR1 SGHTA and CDR2 FQGTGA.

This chain links TRBV7-9 with TRBJ2-5, with TRBD2 as a possible D gene (6 bases). This CDR3 has 14 residues. Germline CDR1 and CDR2: SEHNR and FQNEAQ (reference sequence). V lost 5 bases, J lost 11 bases, and 21 bases lay in between. CDR3 bases: TGTGCCAGCAGCCTCCGGGACTTTCGCGATGAGCAGTACTTC. This codes for CASSLRDFRDEQYF.

The chain is built from TRBV20-1 and TRBJ2-1; TRBD2 agrees at 16 bases. Germline V gives CDR1 DFQATT, CDR2 SNEGSKA (reference sequence). There are 20 residues in the CDR3. V was clipped by 0 bases and J by 2 bases; unmatched bases: 10. CDR3 sequence reads: CSARDSGTGTSGRAYNEQFF. CDR3 bases: TGCAGTGCTAGAGATAGTGGCACCGGGACTAGCGGGAGGGCCTACAATGAGCAGTTCTTC.

This sequence joins TRBV28 and TRBJ2-1; D gene ambiguous. The CDR3 has 10 amino acids. Germline CDR1 MDHEN, CDR2 SYDVKM. The V gene lost 8 bases and the J gene lost 10 bases, with 9 bases spanning the gap. The CDR3 protein is CASSKREQFF. CDR3 nucleotides: TGTGCCAGCTCTAAGAGAGAGCAGTTCTTC.

This chain links TRBV2 with TRBJ2-1, with 9 bases matching TRBD2. Trimming cost V 8 bases and J 7 bases; bases outside gene matches: 9. This CDR3 contains 14 residues. Germline lookup yields CDR1 SNHLY and CDR2 FYNNEI. The CDR3 is CASHASGNGNEQFF. CDR3 coding DNA: TGTGCCAGCCATGCTAGCGGGAATGGAAATGAGCAGTTCTTC.

This sequence joins TRBV12-3 or TRBV12-4 and TRBJ2-1; TRBD1 matches 8 bases. The junction had 5 bases not matched to a gene; V was cut back by 5 bases and J by 5 bases. The CDR3 consists of 14 residues. CDR3 in DNA: TGTGCCAGCAGTCTAAGGACAGGGCACAATGAGCAGTTCTTC. Amino acid sequence: CASSLRTGHNEQFF.

This chain links TRBV4-3 with TRBJ2-4; 9 bases fit TRBD1. TRBJ2-7 matches the DNA end more closely, so the J call is doubtful. Germline CDR1 and CDR2: LGHNA and YSLEER. The CDR3 spans 16 residues. The CDR3 here is CASSRRAGQGDYEQYF. The DNA for the CDR3 is TGCGCCAGCAGCCGACGGGCGGGACAGGGAGACTACGAGCAGTACTTC.

This clonotype appeared a few times. V gene TRBV11-3 combines with J gene TRBJ2-1, with 7 bases that match TRBD1. Germline V gene data show CDR1 as SGHNT and CDR2 as YENEEA. This CDR3 has 13 amino acids. V dropped 5 bases and J dropped 12; count of bases not matched to a gene: 10. Written as DNA, the CDR3 is TGTGCCAGCAGCCGGGACCAAAGGGGGCGGCAGTTCTTC. Amino acid sequence: CASSRDQRGRQFF.

This clonotype has just a few counts. The chain joins TRBV6-2 or TRBV6-3 to TRBJ2-2, with a tentative D call TRBD2 (5 bases). Trimming left V 7 bases short and J 6 bases short, with 24 bases between. The CDR3 contains 17 residues. Germline values: CDR1 MNHEY, CDR2 SVGEGT. The CDR3 loop is CASTDGFRLQRSGELFF. The CDR3 nucleotides read TGTGCCAGCACTGACGGGTTTAGACTACAGAGATCCGGGGAGCTGTTTTTT.

The genes are TRBV7-2 and TRBJ1-1, with D perhaps matching TRBD1 (6 bases). CDR1 and CDR2 from the germline V gene are SGHTA and FQGNSA. V lost 4 bases, J lost 1 base, and 10 bases lay in between. The CDR3 is made up of 14 amino acids. The CDR3 coding sequence is TGTGCCAGCAGCTCGACCAGGGGGAACACTGAAGCTTTCTTT. This gives the protein CASSSTRGNTEAFF.

The DNA of the CDR3 is TGTGCCAGCAGTTCTTTCGATGAAAAACTGTTTTTT. Translation gives CASSSFDEKLFF. The chain combines TRBV25-1 with TRBJ1-4; D uncertain. Trimming removed 5 bases from V and 6 bases from J, with 7 bases in between. Germline lookup yields CDR1 MGHDK and CDR2 SYGVNS. This CDR3 comprises 12 residues.

About this clonotype: A much larger clone lies a single base off, so this may be a read error. The rearrangement uses TRBV25-1 and TRBJ2-5; 10 nucleotides line up with TRBD1. In germline, CDR1 is MGHDK, CDR2 SYGVNS. The CDR3 sequence is 14 residues long. CDR3 protein: CASNRDRGSEIQYF. The CDR3 bases are TGTGCCAGCAACCGGGACAGGGGATCGGAGATCCAGTACTTC.

This clonotype has only a few counts. The chain has TRBV29-1 and TRBJ2-7; the D call may be TRBD1 or TRBD2 (6 bases each). This CDR3 contains 14 residues. Germline CDR1 SQVTM, CDR2 ANQGSEA. The V end lost 1 base, the J end lost 6 bases, and 16 bases lay between the germline ends. CDR3 nucleotides: TGCAGCGTTGAAGGGGGGATGGGGGGCTCCGAGCAGTACTTC. It specifies CSVEGGMGGSEQYF.

The V and J genes are TRBV7-9 and TRBJ1-6; 10 positions match TRBD1. The CDR3 is 15 amino acids. Germline V gene sequence: CDR1 SEHNR, CDR2 FQNEAQ (reference sequence). Germline trimming cut 11 bases from V and 5 bases from J; bases unmatched to any gene: 9. CDR3 sequence (DNA): TGTGCCGGACAGGGGGAATCCCGAAATAATTCACCCCTCCACTTT. Protein product: CAGQGESRNNSPLHF.

For this clonotype: The junction departs from germline at one end; a sequencing error may be responsible. This CDR3 is CASSSTDTRYF. The CDR3 DNA reads as TGTGCCAGCTCTAGCACAGATACGCGGTATTTT. This chain connects TRBV18 to TRBJ2-3, with D hard to call. CDR1 is KGHSH, CDR2 LQKENI, per germline. This CDR3 is built from 11 residues.

This clonotype came up a few times. The gene calls are TRBV3-1 and TRBJ2-3, with TRBD2 matching 8 bases. The CDR3 is made up of 16 amino acids. From germline, CDR1 is LGHDT and CDR2 YNNKEL (reference sequence). Trimming at V came to 4 bases and at J to 2 bases, leaving 8 bases not matched to a gene. In DNA form, the CDR3 reads TGTGCCAGCAGCCTTAGCGGGGACCTTTCCACAGATACGCAGTATTTT. As protein: CASSLSGDLSTDTQYF.

The chain couples TRBV12-3 or TRBV12-4 to TRBJ2-7; tentative D call: TRBD2 (7 bases). Trimming removed 7 bases from V and 1 base from J, with 14 bases in between. The CDR3 runs 14 residues. Here the CDR3 reads CASTFGGPSYEQYF. CDR3 nucleotide sequence: TGTGCCAGCACTTTCGGGGGGCCGTCCTACGAGCAGTACTTC.

This clonotype has just a few counts. The DNA of the CDR3 is TGCGCCAGCAGCCAAGAAATAATGAATAGGGATACGCAGTATTTT. This encodes CASSQEIMNRDTQYF. This chain links TRBV4-1 with TRBJ2-3; D gene uncertain. The V end was cut by 0 bases, the J end by 6 bases, with 13 bases between. Germline-derived CDR1 and CDR2 are MGHRA and YSYEKL. The CDR3 has 15 amino acids.

The CDR3 nucleotides read TGTGCCAGCAGCGACAGGGGCGAAATGAACACTGAAGCTTTCTTT. It codes for CASSDRGEMNTEAFF. V and J are TRBV12-3 or TRBV12-4 and TRBJ1-1, with 8 bases aligning to TRBD1. V lost 6 bases and J lost 0; bases outside the gene matches: 6. CDR3 size: 15 residues.

The CDR3 coding sequence is TGTGCCAGCAGCCAACTGGAGAGGGGCCCCACTGAGCAGTTCTTC. Translated, it gives CASSQLERGPTEQFF. The chain uses TRBV3-1 and TRBJ2-1; D may correspond to TRBD1 or TRBD2 (5 bases each). V was clipped by 2 bases and J by 9 bases, with 17 bases between them. The V gene's germline CDR1 is LGHDT and CDR2 YNNKEL (reference sequence). There are 15 residues in the CDR3.

This clonotype appeared a few times. The chain couples TRBV7-2 to TRBJ1-1, with D possibly matching TRBD1 (5 bases). Trimming pared 0 bases from V and 2 bases from J, leaving 10 bases between. Germline assignment: CDR1 SGHTA and CDR2 FQGNSA. This CDR3 is built from 15 residues. CDR3 nucleotides: TGTGCCAGCAGCTTAGCAATCGGGGGTAACACTGAAGCTTTCTTT. It codes for CASSLAIGGNTEAFF. The full variable domain, its missing parts supplied by reference TRBV7-2 and TRBJ1-1, is GAGVSQSPSNKVTEKGKDVELRCDPISGHTALYWYRQSLGQGLEFLIYFQGNSAPDKSGLPSDRFSAERTGGSVSTLTIQRTQQEDSAVYLCASSLAIGGNTEAFFGQGTRLTVV.

The CDR3 nucleotides read TGCAGTGCGAGAACCGGGAGCTCCTACAATGAGCAGTTCTTC. Its protein is CSARTGSSYNEQFF. The chain is built from TRBV20-1 and TRBJ2-1; possibly TRBD2 for D (6 bases). Between the trimmed V and J ends, which lost 6 bases and 0 bases, there was a span of 12 bases. CDR3 length: 14 residues. Germline loops: CDR1 DFQATT, CDR2 SNEGSKA (reference sequence).